These 24 T cell receptor beta chains came from one sample sequenced in a study of identifying expanded T cells in peripheral blood. Sequencing used immunoSEQ multiplex PCR; TCRdb keeps in-frame clones, though not all of them. The profile shows 80,000 to 95,000 clones, around 88% of them singletons. Source material: blood. The receptors were gathered from a person aged 18 to 75 in good health.

This clone was detected a few times. This chain joins TRBV6-4 and TRBJ2-3; 8 nucleotides line up with TRBD2. Trimming at V came to 3 bases and at J to 0 bases, leaving 5 bases not matched to a gene. Germline V lookup: CDR1 MRHNA, CDR2 SNTAGT. The CDR3 has 16 residues. The CDR3 region is CASSDTGGLSTDTQYF. CDR3 sequence (DNA): TGTGCCAGCAGTGATACGGGGGGGCTTAGCACAGATACGCAGTATTTT.

The chain recombines TRBV28 with TRBJ1-5; D unclear. This CDR3 is built from 16 residues. Germline V CDR1 and CDR2: MDHEN, SYDVKM. Trimming took 3 bases from V and 1 from J, leaving 13 bases between them. CDR3 protein: CASSLEKGPSNQPQHF. The CDR3 nucleotides are TGTGCCAGCAGTTTGGAAAAGGGCCCGAGCAATCAGCCCCAGCATTTT.

J is TRBJ2-3 and V is TRBV29-1; 8 bases line up with TRBD2. This CDR3 is 15 amino acids long. Germline V lookup: CDR1 SQVTM, CDR2 ANQGSEA. Trimming at V came to 8 bases and at J to 0 bases, leaving 10 bases not matched to a gene. The DNA for the CDR3 is TGCAGCCAATCCGAACGGGGGGGGAGCACAGATACGCAGTATTTT. Translating gives CSQSERGGSTDTQYF.

This rearrangement joins TRBV9 to TRBJ1-1; 8 bases map to TRBD1. The J segment lost 4 bases and the V segment lost 0 bases, leaving 5 bases of the junction unmatched. The CDR3 sequence is 15 residues long. Germline V lookup: CDR1 SGDLS, CDR2 YYNGEE. For the CDR3, the DNA is TGTGCCAGCAGCGTAGGAGTCACAGGGGGCACTGAAGCTTTCTTT. It translates to CASSVGVTGGTEAFF.

This clone was seen a single time. This chain links TRBV15 with TRBJ2-1; a weak D match, TRBD2 (5 bases). V lost 4 bases and J lost 9, with 16 bases in between. Germline V CDR1 and CDR2: LNHNV, YYDKDF (reference sequence). This CDR3 is built from 14 residues. Here the CDR3 DNA reads TGTGCCACCAGCACGAGGGCAGCCGCGGGTGAGCAGTTCTTC. Translated, it gives CATSTRAAAGEQFF.

In this sample, this clone turned up once. CDR3 amino acids: CASSPIRRSGRINEQYF. The CDR3 bases are TGTGCCAGCAGCCCTATTAGGCGCAGCGGGAGGATCAACGAGCAGTACTTC. This chain links TRBV11-2 with TRBJ2-7; the match to TRBD2 covers 9 bases. V trimming: 5 bases; J trimming: 5 bases; junction bases outside the gene matches: 16. The germline CDR1 and CDR2 sequences are SGHAT and FQNNGV. The CDR3 runs 17 residues. Full variable domain (missing parts from reference TRBV11-2 and TRBJ2-7): EAGVAQSPRYKIIEKRQSVAFWCNPISGHATLYWYQQILGQGPKLLIQFQNNGVVDDSQLPKDRFSAERLKGVDSTLKIQPAKLEDSAVYLCASSPIRRSGRINEQYFGPGTRLTVT.

This clone was detected only once. V is TRBV10-1 and J is TRBJ2-7; D might be TRBD1 or TRBD2, each matching 5 bases. CDR1 is WNHNN and CDR2 is SYGVQD in the germline V gene (reference sequence). The CDR3 length is 13 residues. The ends were cut back, 6 bases at V and 3 bases at J, with 12 bases in the middle. The CDR3 DNA reads TGCGCCAGCAGCCGGGGACGGATCTACGAGCAGTACTTC. Protein: CASSRGRIYEQYF.

This clone was observed a few times. J is TRBJ1-3 and V is TRBV7-3; D gene unclear. V dropped 5 bases and J dropped 4 bases, with 15 bases sitting between them. From germline, CDR1 is SGHTA and CDR2 FQGTGA. This CDR3 spans 15 amino acids. CDR3 in DNA: TGTGCCAGCAGCCTTTGGAGCGGAGGGGGAAACACCATATATTTT. Amino acids: CASSLWSGGGNTIYF.

The chain employs TRBV11-2 and TRBJ2-7; the match to TRBD1 covers 10 bases. Per germline, CDR1 SGHAT and CDR2 FQNNGV. Losses at the gene ends were 6 bases for V and 2 bases for J; bases not matched to a gene: 16. The CDR3 spans 18 residues. Here the CDR3 reads CASRRTGGILPPTYEQYF. The DNA for the CDR3 is TGTGCCAGCAGACGGACAGGGGGAATCCTTCCCCCTACCTACGAGCAGTACTTC. The complete variable domain, with remaining parts taken from reference TRBV11-2 and TRBJ2-7, reads EAGVAQSPRYKIIEKRQSVAFWCNPISGHATLYWYQQILGQGPKLLIQFQNNGVVDDSQLPKDRFSAERLKGVDSTLKIQPAKLEDSAVYLCASRRTGGILPPTYEQYFGPGTRLTVT.

V gene TRBV5-1 combines with J gene TRBJ2-2, with a possible D match to TRBD1 (6 bases). V was shortened by 0 bases and J by 7 bases, with 10 bases between the two germline ends. This CDR3 has 14 residues. CDR1 is SGHRS, CDR2 YFSETQ, per germline. CDR3 coding DNA: TGCGCCAGCAGCTTGGCACAGGGTCACGGGGAGCTGTTTTTT. Residues: CASSLAQGHGELFF.

This sequence joins TRBV6-5 and TRBJ2-1, with unresolved D. The CDR3 is 12 amino acids. CDR1 and CDR2 from the germline V gene are MNHEY and SVGAGI. Trimming shortened V by 0 bases and J by 10 bases, and 7 bases separated the two germline ends. CDR3 in DNA: TGTGCCAGCAGTTACTCAGAAGGGGAGCAGTTCTTC. It translates to CASSYSEGEQFF.

This clone occurred once. Germline and junction disagree at one end, which may indicate a read error. This chain links TRBV28 with TRBJ1-2; D not resolved. The CDR3 extends over 16 amino acids. The germline V gene has CDR1 MDHEN and CDR2 SYDVKM. This chain's CDR3 is CASSFRTAGVIYGCTF. CDR3 sequence (DNA): TGTGCCAGCAGTTTTCGGACGGCAGGAGTCATCTATGGCTGCACCTTC.

This clone came up once. The J gene is TRBJ2-1, the V gene TRBV2; 11 bases align to TRBD2. Looked up from germline, CDR1 is SNHLY and CDR2 is FYNNEI. CDR3 length equals 14 residues. With 6 bases clipped from V and 9 bases from J, the junction kept 7 bases outside the gene matches. The CDR3 nucleotides are TGTGCCAGCAGCGGTAGCGGGAGGGCGGGTGAGCAGTTCTTC. It specifies CASSGSGRAGEQFF.

The chain combines TRBV7-2 with TRBJ1-2; 8 bases map to TRBD1. The CDR3 contains 13 residues. V lost 5 bases, J lost 3 bases, and 2 bases stayed unmatched. From germline, CDR1 is SGHTA and CDR2 FQGNSA. The chain's CDR3 is CASSPGGDYGYTF. The CDR3 DNA reads as TGTGCCAGCAGCCCAGGGGGCGACTATGGCTACACCTTC. The whole variable domain, filled in from reference TRBV7-2 and TRBJ1-2, reads GAGVSQSPSNKVTEKGKDVELRCDPISGHTALYWYRQSLGQGLEFLIYFQGNSAPDKSGLPSDRFSAERTGGSVSTLTIQRTQQEDSAVYLCASSPGGDYGYTFGSGTRLTVV.

This rearrangement joins TRBV9 to TRBJ1-2; possible D gene TRBD1, 6 bases. The length of the CDR3 is 14 residues. V lost 7 bases and J lost 8, with 21 bases in between. CDR1 is SGDLS and CDR2 is YYNGEE in the germline V gene. The CDR3 bases are TGTGCCAGCGGGCCAGAAGCGGGGGCGGCGGGCTACACCTTC. Its translation: CASGPEAGAAGYTF.

This chain links TRBV28 with TRBJ2-7, with D perhaps matching TRBD2 (6 bases). Germline V gives CDR1 MDHEN, CDR2 SYDVKM. The ends were cut back, 3 bases at V and 6 bases at J, with 18 bases in the middle. This CDR3 contains 15 residues. The CDR3 DNA follows: TGTGCCAGCAGTTTCGGAAGTCTCGGGAGTTCCGAGCAGTACTTC. It translates to CASSFGSLGSSEQYF.

This chain links TRBV19 with TRBJ2-2; no definite D call. With 1 base removed from V and 6 bases from J, the gap between germline ends came to 9 bases. The CDR3 extends over 14 amino acids. Germline assignment: CDR1 LNHDA and CDR2 SQIVND (reference sequence). CDR3 sequence (DNA): TGTGCCAGTAGTATAGTGGGCAAGGCCGGGGAGCTGTTTTTT. Protein product: CASSIVGKAGELFF.

The chain combines TRBV27 with TRBJ1-4; D might be TRBD1 (6 bases). V gave up 7 bases and J gave up 8 bases, with 14 bases separating them. The CDR3 runs 13 residues. Germline loops: CDR1 MNHEY, CDR2 SMNVEV (reference sequence). For the CDR3, the DNA is TGTGCCAGCAAGGGGGGCGCCTCGGAAAAACTGTTTTTT. This codes for CASKGGASEKLFF.

The V gene is TRBV27, the J gene TRBJ2-5; D call uncertain. The CDR3 is 12 residues long. V was trimmed by 8 bases and J by 4 bases, leaving 11 bases between them. CDR1 and CDR2 from the germline V gene are MNHEY and SMNVEV (reference sequence). The CDR3 protein is CASGWRPETQYF. The CDR3 region has the DNA TGTGCCAGCGGGTGGCGGCCAGAGACCCAGTACTTC.

This chain links TRBV10-2 with TRBJ1-1; the D is unclear. V lost 5 bases, J lost 3 bases, and 10 bases lay in between. CDR1 and CDR2 from the germline V gene are WSHSY and SAAADI. The CDR3 extends over 13 amino acids. The CDR3 loop is CASSPSVYTEAFF. The CDR3 nucleotides read TGCGCCAGCAGTCCTTCTGTTTACACTGAAGCTTTCTTT.

The V gene is TRBV6-4, the J gene TRBJ2-3, with 9 bases identical to TRBD2. The V gene's germline CDR1 is MRHNA and CDR2 SNTAGT. V was clipped by 4 bases and J by 2 bases; unmatched bases: 13. There are 18 residues in the CDR3. CDR3 protein: CASSAGTSNSFPTDTQYF. DNA for the CDR3: TGTGCCAGCAGTGCCGGGACTAGCAATAGTTTTCCCACAGATACGCAGTATTTT.

J is TRBJ1-3 and V is TRBV6-5, with unresolved D. V gave up 6 bases and J gave up 1 base, with 13 bases separating them. CDR1 is MNHEY and CDR2 is SVGAGI in the germline V gene. The CDR3 length is 15 residues. The CDR3 reads CASRPSTGSGNTIYF. The CDR3 DNA sequence: TGTGCCAGCAGACCCTCCACGGGGTCTGGAAACACCATATATTTT.

Only one count was recorded for this clone. The CDR3 DNA is TGTGCCTGGAGTCCTTCTGTAAATCAGCCCCAGCATTTT. Translating it yields CAWSPSVNQPQHF. This rearrangement joins TRBV30 to TRBJ1-5; D is unclear. Looked up from germline, CDR1 is GTSNPN and CDR2 is SVGIG (reference sequence). This CDR3 has 13 amino acids. The V and J ends lost 2 bases and 4 bases respectively, with 9 bases between them.

The chain combines TRBV9 with TRBJ2-7; 8 bases are a match to TRBD2. Trimming removed 3 bases from V and 3 bases from J; junction bases left unmatched: 11. The CDR3 contains 16 residues. Per the germline V gene, CDR1 is SGDLS and CDR2 is YYNGEE. Written as DNA, the CDR3 is TGTGCCAGCAGCGGGGGCGCGGGGGGTAGTTTCTACGAGCAGTACTTC. Protein: CASSGGAGGSFYEQYF.